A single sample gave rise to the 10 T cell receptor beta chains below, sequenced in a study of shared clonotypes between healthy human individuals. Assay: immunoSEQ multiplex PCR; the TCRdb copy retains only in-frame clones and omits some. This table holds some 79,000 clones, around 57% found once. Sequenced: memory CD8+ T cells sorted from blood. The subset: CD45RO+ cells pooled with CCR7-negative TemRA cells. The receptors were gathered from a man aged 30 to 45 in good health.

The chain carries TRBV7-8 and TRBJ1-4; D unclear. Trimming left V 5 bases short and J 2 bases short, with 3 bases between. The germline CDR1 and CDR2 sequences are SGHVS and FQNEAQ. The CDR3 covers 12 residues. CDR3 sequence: CASSETNEKLFF. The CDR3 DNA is TGTGCCAGCAGCGAGACTAATGAAAAACTGTTTTTT.

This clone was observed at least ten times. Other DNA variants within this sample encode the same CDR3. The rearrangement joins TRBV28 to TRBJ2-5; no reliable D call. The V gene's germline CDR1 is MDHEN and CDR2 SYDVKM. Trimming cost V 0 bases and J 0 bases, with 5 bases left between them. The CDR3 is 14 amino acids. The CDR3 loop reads CASSLWGNQETQYF. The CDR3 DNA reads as TGTGCCAGCAGTTTATGGGGGAACCAAGAGACCCAGTACTTC.

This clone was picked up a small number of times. CDR3 DNA: TGTGCCAGCAGTTACAACCAGGGCATTTGGGGCGAGCAGTACTTC. Translated: CASSYNQGIWGEQYF. The chain has TRBV6-6 and TRBJ2-7; D possibly corresponds to TRBD1 (5 bases). Germline V CDR1 and CDR2: MNHNY, SVGAGI (reference sequence). V dropped 2 bases and J dropped 6 bases, with 17 bases sitting between them. The CDR3 totals 15 residues.

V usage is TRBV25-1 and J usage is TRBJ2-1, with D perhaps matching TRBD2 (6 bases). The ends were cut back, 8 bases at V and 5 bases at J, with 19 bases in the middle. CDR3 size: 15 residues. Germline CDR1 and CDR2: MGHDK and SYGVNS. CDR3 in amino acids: CASGGVRGGDNEQFF. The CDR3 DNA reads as TGTGCCAGCGGAGGGGTTAGAGGAGGAGACAATGAGCAGTTCTTC. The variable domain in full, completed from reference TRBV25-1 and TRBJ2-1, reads EADIYQTPRYLVIGTGKKITLECSQTMGHDKMYWYQQDPGMELHLIHYSYGVNSTEKGDLSSESTVSRIRTEHFPLTLESARPSHTSQYLCASGGVRGGDNEQFFGPGTRLTVL.

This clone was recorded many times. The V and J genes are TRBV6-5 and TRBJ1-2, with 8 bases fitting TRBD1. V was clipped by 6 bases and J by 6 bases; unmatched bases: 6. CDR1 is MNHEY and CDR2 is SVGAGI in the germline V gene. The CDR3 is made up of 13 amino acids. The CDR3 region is CASSTQGGNGYTF. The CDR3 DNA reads TGTGCCAGCAGCACACAGGGGGGGAATGGCTACACCTTC.

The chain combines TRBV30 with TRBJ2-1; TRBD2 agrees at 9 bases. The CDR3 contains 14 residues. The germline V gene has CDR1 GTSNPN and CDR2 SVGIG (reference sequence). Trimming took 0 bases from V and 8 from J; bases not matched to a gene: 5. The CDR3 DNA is TGTGCCTGGAGTGTACTCTTAGCGGGAGATGAGCAGTTCTTC. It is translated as CAWSVLLAGDEQFF. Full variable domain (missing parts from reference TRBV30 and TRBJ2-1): SQTIHQWPATLVQPVGSPLSLECTVEGTSNPNLYWYRQAAGRGLQLLFYSVGIGQISSEVPQNLSASRPQDRQFILSSKKLLLSDSGFYLCAWSVLLAGDEQFFGPGTRLTVL.

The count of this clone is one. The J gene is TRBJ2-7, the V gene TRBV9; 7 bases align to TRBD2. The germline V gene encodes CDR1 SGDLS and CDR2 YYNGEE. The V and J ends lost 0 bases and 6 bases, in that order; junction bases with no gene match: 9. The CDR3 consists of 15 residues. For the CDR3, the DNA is TGTGCCAGCAGCGTAGGGCGGGAGTCCGGTGGCGAGCAGTACTTC. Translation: CASSVGRESGGEQYF.

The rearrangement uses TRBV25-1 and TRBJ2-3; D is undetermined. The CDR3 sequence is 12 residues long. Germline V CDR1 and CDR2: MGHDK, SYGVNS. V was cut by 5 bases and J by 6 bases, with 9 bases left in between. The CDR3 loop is CASSTLGDTQYF. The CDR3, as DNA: TGTGCCAGCAGTACCTTGGGGGATACGCAGTATTTT.

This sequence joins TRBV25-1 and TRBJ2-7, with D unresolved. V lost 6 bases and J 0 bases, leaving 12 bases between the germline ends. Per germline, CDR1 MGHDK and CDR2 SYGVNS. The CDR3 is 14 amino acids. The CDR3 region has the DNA TGTGCCAGCAGCGAGACAAAAAGCTCCTACGAGCAGTACTTC. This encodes CASSETKSSYEQYF.

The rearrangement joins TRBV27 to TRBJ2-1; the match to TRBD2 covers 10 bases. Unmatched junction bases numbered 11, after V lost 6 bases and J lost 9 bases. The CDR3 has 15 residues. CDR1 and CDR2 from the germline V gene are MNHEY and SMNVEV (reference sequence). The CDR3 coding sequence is TGTGCCAGCAGCCTCCAGCGGGAGGGCCGGACTGAGCAGTTCTTC. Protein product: CASSLQREGRTEQFF.